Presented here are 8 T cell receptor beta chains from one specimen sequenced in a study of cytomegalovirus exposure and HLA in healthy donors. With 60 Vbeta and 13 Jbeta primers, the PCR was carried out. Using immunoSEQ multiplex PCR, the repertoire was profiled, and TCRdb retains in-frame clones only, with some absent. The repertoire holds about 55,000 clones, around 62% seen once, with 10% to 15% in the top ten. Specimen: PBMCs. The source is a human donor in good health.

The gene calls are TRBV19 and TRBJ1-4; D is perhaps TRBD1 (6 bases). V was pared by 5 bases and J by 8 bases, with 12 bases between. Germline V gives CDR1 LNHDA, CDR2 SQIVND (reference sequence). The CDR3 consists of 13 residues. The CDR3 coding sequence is TGTGCCAGTAGTGTCACCCAGGGGGAAAAACTGTTTTTT. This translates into CASSVTQGEKLFF.

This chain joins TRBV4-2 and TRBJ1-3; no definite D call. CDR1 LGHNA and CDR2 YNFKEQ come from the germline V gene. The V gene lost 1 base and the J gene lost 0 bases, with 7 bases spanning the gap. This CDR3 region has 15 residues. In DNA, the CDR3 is TGTGCCAGCAGCCAAGTCCCCGGCTCTGGAAACACCATATATTTT. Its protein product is CASSQVPGSGNTIYF.

CDR3 loop: CASSFTSGGANEQFF. DNA of the CDR3: TGTGCCAGCAGCTTCACTAGCGGGGGGGCCAATGAGCAGTTCTTC. This chain links TRBV7-3 with TRBJ2-1; 13 positions agree with TRBD2. The V and J ends lost 3 bases and 6 bases, in that order; junction bases with no gene match: 2. The length of the CDR3 is 15 residues. Germline V gene lookup returns CDR1 SGHTA and CDR2 FQGTGA.

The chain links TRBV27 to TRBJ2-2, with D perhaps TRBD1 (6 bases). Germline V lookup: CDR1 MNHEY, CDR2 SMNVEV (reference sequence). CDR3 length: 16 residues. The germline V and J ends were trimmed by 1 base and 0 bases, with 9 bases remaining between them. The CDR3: CASSLYGGSNTGELFF. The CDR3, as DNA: TGTGCCAGCAGTTTATATGGGGGCTCGAACACCGGGGAGCTGTTTTTT.

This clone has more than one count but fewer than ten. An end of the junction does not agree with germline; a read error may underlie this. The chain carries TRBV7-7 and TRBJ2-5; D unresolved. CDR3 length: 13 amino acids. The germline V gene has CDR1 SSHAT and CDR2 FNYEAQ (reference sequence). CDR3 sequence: CASSLDYQETQYF. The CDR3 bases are TGTGCTAGCAGCTTAGACTACCAAGAGACCCAGTACTTC.

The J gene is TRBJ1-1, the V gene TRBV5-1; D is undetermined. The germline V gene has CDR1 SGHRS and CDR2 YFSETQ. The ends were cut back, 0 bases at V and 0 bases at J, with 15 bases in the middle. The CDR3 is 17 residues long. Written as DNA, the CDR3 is TGCGCCAGCAGCTTGGCCGGGTCAGGCGGGCTGAACACTGAAGCTTTCTTT. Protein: CASSLAGSGGLNTEAFF.

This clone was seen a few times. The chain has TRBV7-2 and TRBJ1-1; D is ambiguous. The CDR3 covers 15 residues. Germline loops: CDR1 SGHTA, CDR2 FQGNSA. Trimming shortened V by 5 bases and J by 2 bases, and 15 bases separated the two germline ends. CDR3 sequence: CASSTQLTANTEAFF. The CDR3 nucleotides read TGTGCCAGCAGCACCCAATTAACAGCAAACACTGAAGCTTTCTTT.

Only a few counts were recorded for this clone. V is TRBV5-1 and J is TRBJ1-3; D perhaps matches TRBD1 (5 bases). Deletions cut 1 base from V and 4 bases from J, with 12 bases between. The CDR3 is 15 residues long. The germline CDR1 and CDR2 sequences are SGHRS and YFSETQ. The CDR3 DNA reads TGCGCCAGCAGCTTGATTCAGGGTCCCGGAAACACCATATATTTT. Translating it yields CASSLIQGPGNTIYF.